This T cell receptor beta chain was captured in a study of blood T cells in healthy people across ages. The authors ran a second PCR of about 6 to 12 cycles using a sample-barcoded 5' primer and a J-beta primer mix. Unique molecular identifiers of 12 random nucleotides labeled each cDNA. TCRdb itself ran the 5' RACE reads through MiXCR, one entry per CDR3 protein. Of around 1,500,000 distinct CDR3 sequences in the sample, roughly 30% were seen once. The trim removed 6 bases at V and 3 bases at J, leaving 7 bases unmatched. This CDR3 is built from 13 residues. CDR1 is DFQATT, CDR2 SNEGSKA, per germline (reference sequence). Every sample had a minimum of 6 million PBMCs isolated. Broader study findings: Any changes in expanded clonotypes were possibly confounded, as donor CMV status remained unknown.

As regards this clonotype: Its cognate antigen is unknown.

The sequence derives from a woman under 40 in good health. Specimen: blood. V and J are TRBV20-1 and TRBJ2-5; 7 nucleotides match TRBD1. The CDR3 is CSAFSDREETQYF. CDR3 sequence (DNA): TGCAGTGCCTTTTCTGACAGGGAAGAGACCCAGTACTTC.